The source of this TCR beta chain is a study of blood T cells in healthy people across ages. The CDR3 sequence is 14 residues long. The germline CDR1 and CDR2 sequences are MNHEY and SVGEGT. J lost 8 bases, V lost 6 bases, and 9 bases had no gene match. Primers used in a second PCR of roughly 6 to 11 cycles were a sample-barcoded 5' primer and a J-beta primer mix. Every cDNA was tagged by a template-switch adaptor with 12 random nucleotides. TCRdb redid the calling of the 5' RACE reads with MiXCR, one entry per CDR3 protein. This sample has some 1.4 million distinct CDR3 sequences; 42% occur once, and the top ten carry 7% to 9%. Findings and caveats of the study: Estimates drawn from one million T cells were deemed to understate diversity.

With regard to this clonotype: Its target is unknown.

This receptor was obtained from a woman aged 18-35 years in good health. What was sequenced was blood. The chain has TRBV6-2 or TRBV6-3 and TRBJ2-1; 8 bases match TRBD2. CDR3 DNA: TGTGCCAGCAGACCCAGCGGGAGAACAGATGAGCAGTTCTTC. Its protein is CASRPSGRTDEQFF.